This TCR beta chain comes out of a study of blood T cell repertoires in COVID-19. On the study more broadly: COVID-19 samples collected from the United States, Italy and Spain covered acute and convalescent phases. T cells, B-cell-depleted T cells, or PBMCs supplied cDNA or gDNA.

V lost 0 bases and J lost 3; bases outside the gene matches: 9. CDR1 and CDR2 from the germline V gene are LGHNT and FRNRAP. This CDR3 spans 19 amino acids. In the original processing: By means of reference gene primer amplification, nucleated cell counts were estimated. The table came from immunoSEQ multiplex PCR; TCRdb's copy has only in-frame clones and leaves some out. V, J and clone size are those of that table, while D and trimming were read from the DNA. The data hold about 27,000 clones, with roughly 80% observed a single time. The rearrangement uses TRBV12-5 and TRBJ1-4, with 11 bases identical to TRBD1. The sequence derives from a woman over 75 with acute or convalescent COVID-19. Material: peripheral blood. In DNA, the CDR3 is TGTGCTAGTGGTTTGGTAAAGGGGACAGGGGGTTTTTCTAATGAAAAACTGTTTTTT. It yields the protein CASGLVKGTGGFSNEKLFF.